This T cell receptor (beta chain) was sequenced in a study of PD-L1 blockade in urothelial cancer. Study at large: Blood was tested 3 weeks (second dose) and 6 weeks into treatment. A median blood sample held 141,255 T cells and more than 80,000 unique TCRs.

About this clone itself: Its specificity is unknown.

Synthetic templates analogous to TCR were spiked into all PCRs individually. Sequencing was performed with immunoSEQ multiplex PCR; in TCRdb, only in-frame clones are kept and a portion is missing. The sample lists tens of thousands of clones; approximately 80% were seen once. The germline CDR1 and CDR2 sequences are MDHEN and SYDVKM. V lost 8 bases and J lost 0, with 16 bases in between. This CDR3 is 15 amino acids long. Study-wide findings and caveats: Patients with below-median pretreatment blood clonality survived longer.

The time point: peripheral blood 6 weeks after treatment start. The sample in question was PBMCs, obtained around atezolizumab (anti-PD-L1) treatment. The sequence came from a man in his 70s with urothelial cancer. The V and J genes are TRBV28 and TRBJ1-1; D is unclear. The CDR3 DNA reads TGTGCCAGCCTCTTTCACGGGTCAATGAACACTGAAGCTTTCTTT. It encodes CASLFHGSMNTEAFF.